This TCR beta chain derives from a study of CD8+ T cells in alopecia areata. Across the whole study: Severity scores in treated patients reflected the percentage of scalp affected.

Treatment: oral pan-JAK inhibitor, 5-10 mg twice daily. After isolation, RNA underwent reverse transcription to generate cDNA as the sequencing template. Here immunoSEQ multiplex PCR was the method, and the copy in TCRdb shows in-frame clones only, minus some. The sample has a few hundred thousand clones; roughly two fifths are singletons. The V gene's germline CDR1 is KGHSH and CDR2 LQKENI. V lost 3 bases and J lost 0, with 12 bases in between. The CDR3 totals 16 residues. The specimen was CD4+ T cells sorted from blood, collected around week 36, from a patient treated with tofacitinib. The chain recombines TRBV18 with TRBJ1-5, with D uncertain. The sequence was collected from a human donor with alopecia areata. The CDR3 sequence: CASSPNSQHSNQPQHF. The CDR3, as DNA: TGTGCCAGCTCACCCAATTCACAGCATAGCAATCAGCCCCAGCATTTT.